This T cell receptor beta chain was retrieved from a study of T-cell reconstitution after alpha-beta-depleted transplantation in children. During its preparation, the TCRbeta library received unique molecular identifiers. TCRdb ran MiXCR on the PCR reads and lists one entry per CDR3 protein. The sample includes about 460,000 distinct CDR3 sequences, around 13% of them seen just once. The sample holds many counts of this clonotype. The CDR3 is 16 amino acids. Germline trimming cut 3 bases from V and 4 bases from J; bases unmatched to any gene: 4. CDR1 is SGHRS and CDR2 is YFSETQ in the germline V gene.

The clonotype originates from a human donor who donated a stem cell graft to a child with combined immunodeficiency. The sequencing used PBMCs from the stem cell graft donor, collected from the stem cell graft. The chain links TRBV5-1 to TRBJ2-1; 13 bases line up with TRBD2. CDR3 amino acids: CASSSGGLAGYNEQFF. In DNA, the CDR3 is TGCGCCAGCAGCTCTGGGGGACTAGCGGGGTACAATGAGCAGTTCTTC.